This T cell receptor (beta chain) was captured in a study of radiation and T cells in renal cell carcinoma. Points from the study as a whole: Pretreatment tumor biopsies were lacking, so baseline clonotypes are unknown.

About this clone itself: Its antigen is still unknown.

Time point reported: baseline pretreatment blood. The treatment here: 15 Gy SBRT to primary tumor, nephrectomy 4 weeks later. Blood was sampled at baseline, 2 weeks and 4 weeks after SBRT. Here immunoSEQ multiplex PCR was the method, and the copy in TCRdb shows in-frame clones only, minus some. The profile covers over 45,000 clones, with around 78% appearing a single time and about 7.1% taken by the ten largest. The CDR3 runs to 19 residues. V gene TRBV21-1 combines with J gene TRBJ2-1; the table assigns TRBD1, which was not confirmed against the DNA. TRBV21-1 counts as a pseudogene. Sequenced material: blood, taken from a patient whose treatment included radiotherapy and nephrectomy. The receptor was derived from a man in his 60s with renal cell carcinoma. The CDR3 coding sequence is TGTGCCAGCAGCGCATACCTATTCGACAGCCTCAGGGTTAACAATGAGCAGTTCTTC. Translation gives CASSAYLFDSLRVNNEQFF.